This T cell receptor (beta chain) was found in a study of T cell changes during pregnancy in multiple sclerosis. V gave up 0 bases and J gave up 4 bases, with 16 bases separating them. Germline V CDR1 and CDR2: SGHDT, YYEEEE. The CDR3 runs 17 residues. The method was immunoSEQ multiplex PCR; TCRdb's version includes in-frame clones alone and lacks a portion of them. The sample includes around 97,000 clones, around 94% seen only once; the top ten take 0.9% to 0.95%. The source material was peripheral blood, sampled after pregnancy. The chain uses TRBV5-6 and TRBJ2-2; D might be TRBD1 (6 bases). The receptor was derived from a female donor with multiple sclerosis, enrolled in a pregnancy study. The CDR3 nucleotides are TGTGCCAGCAGCTTGGCCTCTATGATAGGGGGCACCGGGGAGCTGTTTTTT. It specifies CASSLASMIGGTGELFF.